Here is one T cell receptor (beta chain) with its context. Its antigen is not identified. At one end the junction does not follow the germline gene, possibly because of a read error. The data are from a study of cytotoxic CD8 clonotypes in ibrutinib-treated CLL. Study-wide background: In all, about a dozen patients were relapsed/refractory, approximately 16 were treatment-naive and roughly 18 were IGHV unmutated. General study results and limits: While tracking circulating CD8+ T-cell counts, baseline clonality exceeded that of age-matched healthy donors.

Repertoires were generated with immunoSEQ multiplex PCR, while TCRdb's copy carries only in-frame clones and drops some. The sample has 150,000 or so clones; 75% to 85% are singletons. The germline gives CDR1 SSHAT, CDR2 FNYEAQ (reference sequence). The CDR3 runs to 14 residues. The starting material was PBMCs, obtained after 12 months of ibrutinib treatment. The sequence came from a human donor with chronic lymphocytic leukemia. The rearrangement uses TRBV7-7 and TRBJ2-2, with D hard to call. CDR3 bases: TGTGCTAGCAGTCCAAGAACGAACACCGGGGAGCTGTTTTTT. This translates into CASSPRTNTGELFF. The complete variable domain, with remaining parts taken from reference TRBV7-7 and TRBJ2-2, reads GAGVSQSPRYKVTKRGQDVTLRCDPISSHATLYWYQQALGQGPEFLTYFNYEAQPDKSGLPSDRFSAERPEGSISTLTIQRTEQRDSAMYRCASSPRTNTGELFFGEGSRLTVL.